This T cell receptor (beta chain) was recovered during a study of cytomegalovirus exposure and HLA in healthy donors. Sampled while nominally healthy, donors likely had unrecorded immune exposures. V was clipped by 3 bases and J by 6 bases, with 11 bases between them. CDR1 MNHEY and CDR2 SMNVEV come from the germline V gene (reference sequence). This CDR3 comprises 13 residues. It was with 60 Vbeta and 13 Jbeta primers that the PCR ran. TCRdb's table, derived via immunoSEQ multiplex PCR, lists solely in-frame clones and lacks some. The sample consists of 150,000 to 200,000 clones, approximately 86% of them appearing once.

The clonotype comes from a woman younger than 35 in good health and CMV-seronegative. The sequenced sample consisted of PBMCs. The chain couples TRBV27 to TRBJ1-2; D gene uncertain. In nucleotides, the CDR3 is TGTGCCAGCAGTTTGGAGGGATCGAATGGCTACACCTTC. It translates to CASSLEGSNGYTF.